This section outlines one T cell receptor (beta chain) sequence together with its context. No antigen is known for it. Each sorted subset replicate got 200 ng genomic DNA, roughly 33,000 genomes. The table came from immunoSEQ multiplex PCR; TCRdb's copy has only in-frame clones and leaves some out. The table shows around 1,900,000 clones, with just over 90% occurring only once. This sample is part of a study of shared clonotypes between healthy human individuals. Study outcomes and limitations: Compared with memory subsets, naive subsets generally had larger estimated richness.

This CDR3 spans 15 amino acids. Germline V gene lookup returns CDR1 SGHTA and CDR2 FQGTGA. The ends were cut back, 1 base at V and 8 bases at J, with 14 bases in the middle. CD8 cells regarded as naive lacked CD45RO, were positively chosen for CCR7, and omitted terminally differentiated effector memory CD45RA+ cells. The receptor was derived from a man aged 18 to 29 in good health. Some clones in this sample may be carry-over from other donors' samples. This sequence joins TRBV7-3 and TRBJ2-2, with D possibly TRBD2 on 6 matching bases. The sample was naive CD8+ T cells from PBMCs. The chain's CDR3 is CASSLIQGGTGELFF. In DNA form, the CDR3 reads TGTGCCAGCAGCTTAATCCAGGGCGGGACTGGGGAGCTGTTTTTT.